The subject of this entry is one T cell receptor beta chain. No cognate antigen has been identified for it. Nothing much larger sits one base from this clone, and base qualities are not available. This specimen comes from a study of T cell changes during pregnancy in multiple sclerosis (dated by TCRdb to the late 2010s). Study-wide context: The study examined how the T cell repertoire changed over the course of pregnancy in women with multiple sclerosis.

The library came from the immunoSEQ multiplex PCR assay. Here the immuneACCESS table is served through TCRdb, limited to in-frame sequences with V and J called. Missing clones are a known gap in these copies; in checked studies unresolved V genes cover under half, and the rest lacks a known reason. This sample comprises tens of thousands of clones, roughly nine tenths of them detected only once. The ten largest clones capture 1.5% to 2% of the sample. Reading from cysteine to phenylalanine, the CDR3 counts 14 amino acids. The read is trimmed to its CDR3 DNA, 42 bases read in frame from base 1. The germline V gene encodes CDR1 SGHNT and CDR2 YYREEE (reference sequence). Deletion took 0 bases off V and 2 bases off J, with a span of 7 bases between the germline ends.

The sequencing here drew on peripheral blood, taken in the first trimester of pregnancy. The V and J genes are TRBV5-4 and TRBJ2-3; the D segment cannot be called with confidence. The receptor comes from a female donor in good health, enrolled as a control in a pregnancy study. The sequence in DNA is TGTGCCAGCAGCTTGGGACTCGACACAGATACGCAGTATTTT. This is translated as CASSLGLDTDTQYF.